Below, 16 T cell receptor beta chains from the same sample are listed, as sequenced in a study of blood T cells in healthy people across ages. PCR was performed a second time for about 7 to 11 cycles using a sample-barcoded 5' primer and a J-beta primer mix. TCRdb fed the 5' RACE reads into MiXCR, producing one record per CDR3 protein. The sample shows roughly 930,000 distinct CDR3 sequences, around 49% of them seen only once. Material: blood. Every receptor here comes from a man under 40 in good health.

CDR3: CASSVGRPRKDIQYF. Here the CDR3 DNA reads TGTGCCAGCAGCGTAGGGCGGCCGAGGAAGGACATTCAGTACTTC. This chain links TRBV9 with TRBJ2-4; D uncertain. The CDR3 spans 15 residues. The germline V gene encodes CDR1 SGDLS and CDR2 YYNGEE. Deletions cut 0 bases from V and 8 bases from J, with 15 bases between.

The chain employs TRBV19 and TRBJ1-6; 8 nucleotides line up with TRBD1. Germline V gene sequence: CDR1 LNHDA, CDR2 SQIVND (reference sequence). V lost 4 bases to trimming and J lost 5 bases; unmatched junction nucleotides: 10. This CDR3 spans 17 amino acids. Written as DNA, the CDR3 is TGTGCCAGTAGTACTTATTCCCAGGGGGCTGATAATTCACCCCTCCACTTT. Protein product: CASSTYSQGADNSPLHF.

The rearrangement links TRBV5-1 to TRBJ2-1; no clear D. The CDR3 has 15 amino acids. Between the trimmed V and J ends, which lost 6 bases and 1 base, there was a span of 14 bases. Germline-derived CDR1 and CDR2 are SGHRS and YFSETQ. CDR3 loop: CASTSRPESYNEQFF. CDR3 coding DNA: TGCGCCAGCACCTCAAGGCCCGAATCCTACAATGAGCAGTTCTTC.

The chain is built from TRBV7-9 and TRBJ1-5; D possibly corresponds to TRBD1 (5 bases). Germline V lookup: CDR1 SEHNR, CDR2 FQNEAQ (reference sequence). Deletions cut 5 bases from V and 2 bases from J, with 13 bases between. The CDR3 is 15 residues long. CDR3 loop: CASSHPGSGNQPQHF. In DNA, the CDR3 is TGTGCCAGCAGCCACCCAGGGAGTGGCAATCAGCCCCAGCATTTT.

This clonotype occurred a few times. The chain employs TRBV4-1 and TRBJ2-3; perhaps TRBD1 as D (5 bases). Trimming shortened V by 0 bases and J by 5 bases, and 15 bases separated the two germline ends. This CDR3 is 16 amino acids long. Germline values: CDR1 MGHRA, CDR2 YSYEKL. CDR3 loop: CASSQEAGYSEDTQYF. Written as DNA, the CDR3 is TGCGCCAGCAGCCAAGAGGCAGGGTATTCAGAAGATACGCAGTATTTT.

This clonotype came up many times. This chain uses TRBV6-6 with TRBJ2-7, with a tentative D call TRBD1 (6 bases). Germline V gene data show CDR1 as MNHNY and CDR2 as SVGAGI (reference sequence). This CDR3 is built from 14 residues. Trimming pared 3 bases from V and 1 base from J, leaving 10 bases between. The CDR3 loop reads CASSYPGQSYEQYF. CDR3 DNA: TGTGCCAGCAGTTATCCGGGACAATCCTACGAGCAGTACTTC.

The count of this clonotype is one. V is TRBV20-1 and J is TRBJ2-7, with TRBD1 matching 9 bases. Unmatched junction bases numbered 4, after V lost 3 bases and J lost 4 bases. From germline, CDR1 is DFQATT and CDR2 SNEGSKA (reference sequence). The CDR3 extends over 13 amino acids. CDR3 sequence reads: CSARRDRDYEQYF. CDR3 coding DNA: TGCAGTGCTAGGCGGGACAGGGATTACGAGCAGTACTTC.

This clonotype came up a few times. V is TRBV25-1 and J is TRBJ1-2, with a tentative D call TRBD1 (5 bases). Trimming shortened V by 3 bases and J by 6 bases, and 17 bases separated the two germline ends. The CDR3 covers 15 residues. The germline gives CDR1 MGHDK, CDR2 SYGVNS. As DNA, the CDR3 is TGTGCCAGCAGTGAGCCGTGGGGCAGGTTAAATGGCTACACCTTC. It codes for CASSEPWGRLNGYTF.

The V gene is TRBV6-2 or TRBV6-3, the J gene TRBJ2-5; a possible D gene is TRBD2 (6 bases). Trimming stripped 2 bases from V and 13 bases from J, with 23 bases between. The CDR3 covers 15 residues. Germline assignment: CDR1 MNHEY and CDR2 SVGEGT. The CDR3 DNA reads TGTGCCAGCAGTTACCAAACTAGCAAAACCTACGAGCGGTACTTC. This encodes CASSYQTSKTYERYF.

The rearrangement joins TRBV6-2 or TRBV6-3 to TRBJ1-6; the D is unclear. Trimming shortened V by 7 bases and J by 5 bases, and 15 bases separated the two germline ends. Germline V gene data show CDR1 as MNHEY and CDR2 as SVGEGT. There are 15 residues in the CDR3. CDR3 sequence: CASTMDARDNSPLHF. The DNA of the CDR3 is TGTGCCAGCACCATGGACGCTCGCGATAATTCACCCCTCCACTTT.

This clonotype was seen more than once but under ten times. The rearrangement links TRBV28 to TRBJ2-1; TRBD1 is a possible D gene (5 bases). The CDR3 runs to 12 residues. Germline V gene lookup returns CDR1 MDHEN and CDR2 SYDVKM. Trimming removed 2 bases at V and 15 bases at J, with 14 bases between. CDR3 region: CASSLRVAGLFF. The CDR3 nucleotides read TGTGCCAGCAGTTTAAGGGTGGCAGGGCTGTTCTTC. The entire variable domain, with the rest obtained from reference TRBV28 and TRBJ2-1, is as follows: DVKVTQSSRYLVKRTGEKVFLECVQDMDHENMFWYRQDPGLGLRLIYFSYDVKMKEKGDIPEGYSVSREKKERFSLILESASTNQTSMYLCASSLRVAGLFFGPGTRLTVL.

This clonotype was recorded once. The germline gene is not matched at one end of the junction; a read error may be the cause. This chain connects TRBV6-1 to TRBJ1-4, with D unclear. The CDR3 is 15 residues long. Germline V gene data show CDR1 as MNHNS and CDR2 as SASEGT. CDR3 sequence: CASSEPRPTDEKLFF. The DNA of the CDR3 is TGTGCCAGCAGTGAACCGCGGCCAACTGATGAAAAACTGTTTTTT.

The chain recombines TRBV20-1 with TRBJ1-5; perhaps TRBD1 as D (5 bases). Trimming removed 3 bases from V and 2 bases from J, with 14 bases in between. Germline CDR1 reads DFQATT; CDR2 reads SNEGSKA (reference sequence). The CDR3 runs to 15 residues. CDR3 region: CSASRASGGNQPQHF. CDR3 DNA: TGCAGTGCTAGCAGGGCATCCGGCGGCAATCAGCCCCAGCATTTT.

Details on this clonotype: With only one base between it and a far larger clone, this is likely a read error. The chain is built from TRBV7-2 and TRBJ2-7; D unclear. Trimming took off 7 bases at V and 3 bases at J, with 7 bases between the two ends. The CDR3 loop spans 11 amino acids. Germline V CDR1 and CDR2: SGHTA, FQGNSA. The CDR3 DNA is TGTGCCAGCACTTTCGGCTACGAGCAGTACTTC. Translation: CASTFGYEQYF.

This clonotype was observed at least ten times. V and J are TRBV20-1 and TRBJ2-7, with D perhaps being TRBD1 or TRBD2 (5 bases each). The CDR3 loop spans 15 amino acids. Trimming pared 6 bases from V and 0 bases from J, leaving 18 bases between. Germline V gives CDR1 DFQATT, CDR2 SNEGSKA (reference sequence). DNA of the CDR3: TGCAGTGCACCACCCGGATCAGGGAGCTCCTACGAGCAGTACTTC. Residues: CSAPPGSGSSYEQYF.

This chain joins TRBV5-6 and TRBJ1-2, with D unresolved. Germline-derived CDR1 and CDR2 are SGHDT and YYEEEE. Between the trimmed V and J ends, which lost 0 bases and 3 bases, there was a span of 9 bases. This CDR3 contains 14 residues. CDR3 loop: CASSLGPTYYGYTF. DNA of the CDR3: TGTGCCAGCAGCTTGGGACCCACATACTATGGCTACACCTTC.